Only a few counts were recorded for the clone carrying this TCR beta chain. This sample is part of a study of CD8+CD57+ T cells in acquired aplastic anemia. Study-level background: Sorted CD4+ and CD8+ cell DNA averaged about 3 ug.

Genomic DNA templated the TCR beta VDJ and CDR3 profiling. TCRdb reprocessed the reads with MiXCR, giving one entry per CDR3 protein. The data show about 190,000 distinct CDR3 sequences, 48% seen once. Germline V gives CDR1 MGHDK, CDR2 SYGVNS. The V end was cut by 5 bases, the J end by 4 bases, with 15 bases between. The CDR3 is 15 residues long. Those patients picked for sequencing had displayed CD8+CD57+ cell expansion on flow cytometry. Sequenced: sorted CD4+, CD8+, or CD8+CD57+ T cells (not recorded which) from PBMCs. The TCR comes from a human donor with aplastic anemia. The chain carries TRBV25-1 and TRBJ1-3; D remains ambiguous. The CDR3 protein is CASSPLGEVGNTIYF. DNA of the CDR3: TGTGCCAGCAGTCCCCTGGGTGAGGTGGGAAACACCATATATTTT.